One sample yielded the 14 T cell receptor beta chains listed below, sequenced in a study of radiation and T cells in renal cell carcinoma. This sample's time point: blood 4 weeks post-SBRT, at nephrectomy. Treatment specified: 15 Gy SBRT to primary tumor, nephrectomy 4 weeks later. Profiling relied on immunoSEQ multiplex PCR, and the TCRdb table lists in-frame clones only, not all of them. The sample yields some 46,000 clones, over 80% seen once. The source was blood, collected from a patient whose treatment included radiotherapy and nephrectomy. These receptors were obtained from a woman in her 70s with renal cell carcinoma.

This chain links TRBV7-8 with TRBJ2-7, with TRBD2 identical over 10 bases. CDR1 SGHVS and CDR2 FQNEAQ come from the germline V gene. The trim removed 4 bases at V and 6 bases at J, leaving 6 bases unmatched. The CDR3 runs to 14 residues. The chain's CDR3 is CASSSPGLAIEQYF. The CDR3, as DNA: TGTGCCAGCAGCTCGCCGGGACTAGCGATCGAGCAGTACTTC.

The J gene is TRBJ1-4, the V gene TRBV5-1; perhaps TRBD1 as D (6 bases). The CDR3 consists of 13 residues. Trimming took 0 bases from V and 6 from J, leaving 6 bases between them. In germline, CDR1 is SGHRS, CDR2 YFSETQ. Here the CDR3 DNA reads TGCGCCAGCAGCTTGGGACAGGATGAAAAACTGTTTTTT. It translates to CASSLGQDEKLFF.

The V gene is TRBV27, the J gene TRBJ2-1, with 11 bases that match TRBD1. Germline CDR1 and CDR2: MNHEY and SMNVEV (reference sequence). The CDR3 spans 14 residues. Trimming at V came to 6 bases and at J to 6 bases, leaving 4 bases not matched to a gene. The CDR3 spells CASRRTGGFNEQFF. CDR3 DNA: TGTGCCAGCAGACGGACAGGGGGCTTCAATGAGCAGTTCTTC.

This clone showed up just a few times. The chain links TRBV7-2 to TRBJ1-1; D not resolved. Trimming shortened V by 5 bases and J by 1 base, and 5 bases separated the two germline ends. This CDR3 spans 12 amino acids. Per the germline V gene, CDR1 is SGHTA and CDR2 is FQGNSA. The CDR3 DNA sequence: TGTGCCAGCAGCCGAGGGAACACTGAAGCTTTCTTT. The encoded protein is CASSRGNTEAFF.

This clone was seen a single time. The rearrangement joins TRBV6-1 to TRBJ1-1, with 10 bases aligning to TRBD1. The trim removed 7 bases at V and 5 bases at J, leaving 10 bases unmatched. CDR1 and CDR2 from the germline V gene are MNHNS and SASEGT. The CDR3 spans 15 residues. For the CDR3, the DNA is TGTGCCAGCACCACCGGGACAGGGGAGATAACTGAAGCTTTCTTT. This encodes CASTTGTGEITEAFF.

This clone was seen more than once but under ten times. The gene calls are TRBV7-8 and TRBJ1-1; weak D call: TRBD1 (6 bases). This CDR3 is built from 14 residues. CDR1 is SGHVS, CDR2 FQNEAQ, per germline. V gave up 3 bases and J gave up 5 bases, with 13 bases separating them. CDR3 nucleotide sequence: TGTGCCAGCAGCTTCGCGGGGGCTGGAACTGAAGCTTTCTTT. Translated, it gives CASSFAGAGTEAFF.

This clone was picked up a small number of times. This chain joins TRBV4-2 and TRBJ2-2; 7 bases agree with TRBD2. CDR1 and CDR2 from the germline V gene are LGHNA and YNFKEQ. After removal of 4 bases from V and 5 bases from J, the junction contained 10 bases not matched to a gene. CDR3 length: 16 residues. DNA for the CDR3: TGTGCCAGCAGCCTGGAGCGGGGCCCGGGGACCGGGGAGCTGTTTTTT. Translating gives CASSLERGPGTGELFF.

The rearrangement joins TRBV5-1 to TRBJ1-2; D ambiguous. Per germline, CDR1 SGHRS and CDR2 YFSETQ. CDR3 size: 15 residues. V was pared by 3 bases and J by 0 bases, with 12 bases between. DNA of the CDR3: TGCGCCAGCAGCTCTGGGTACGGTTCTAACTATGGCTACACCTTC. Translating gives CASSSGYGSNYGYTF.

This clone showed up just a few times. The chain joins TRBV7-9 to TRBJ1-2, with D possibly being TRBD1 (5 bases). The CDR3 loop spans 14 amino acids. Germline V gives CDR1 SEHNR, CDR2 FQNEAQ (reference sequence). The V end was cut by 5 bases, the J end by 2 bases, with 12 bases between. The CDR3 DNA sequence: TGTGCCAGCAGCCGGGACCGACTGAACTATGGCTACACCTTC. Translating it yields CASSRDRLNYGYTF.

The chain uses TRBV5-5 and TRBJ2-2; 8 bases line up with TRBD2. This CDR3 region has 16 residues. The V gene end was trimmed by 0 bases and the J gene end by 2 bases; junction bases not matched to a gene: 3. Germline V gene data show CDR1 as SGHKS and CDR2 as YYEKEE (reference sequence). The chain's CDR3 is CASSLGVAGNTGELFF. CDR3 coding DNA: TGTGCCAGCAGCTTGGGGGTAGCGGGAAACACCGGGGAGCTGTTTTTT.

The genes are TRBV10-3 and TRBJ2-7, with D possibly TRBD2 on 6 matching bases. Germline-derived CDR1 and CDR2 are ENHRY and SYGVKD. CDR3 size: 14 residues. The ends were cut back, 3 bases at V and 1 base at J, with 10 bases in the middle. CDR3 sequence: CAISDGSGSYEQYF. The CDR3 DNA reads TGTGCCATCAGTGATGGTAGCGGATCCTACGAGCAGTACTTC.

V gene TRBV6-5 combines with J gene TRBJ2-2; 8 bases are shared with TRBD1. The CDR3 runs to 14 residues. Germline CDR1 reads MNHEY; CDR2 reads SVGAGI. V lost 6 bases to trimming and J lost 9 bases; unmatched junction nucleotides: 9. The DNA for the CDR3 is TGTGCCAGCAGGCTGACAGGGGTGGGGCGGGAGCTGTTTTTT. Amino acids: CASRLTGVGRELFF.

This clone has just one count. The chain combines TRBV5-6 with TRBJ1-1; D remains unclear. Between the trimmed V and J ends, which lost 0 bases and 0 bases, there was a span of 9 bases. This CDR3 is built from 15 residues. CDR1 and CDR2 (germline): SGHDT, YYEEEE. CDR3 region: CASSLGRAMNTEAFF. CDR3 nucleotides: TGTGCCAGCAGCTTGGGGAGAGCCATGAACACTGAAGCTTTCTTT.

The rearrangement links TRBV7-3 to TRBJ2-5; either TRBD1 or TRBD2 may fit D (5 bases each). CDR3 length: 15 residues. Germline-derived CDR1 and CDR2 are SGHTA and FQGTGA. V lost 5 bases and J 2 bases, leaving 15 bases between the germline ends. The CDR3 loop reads CASSTGTGIQETQYF. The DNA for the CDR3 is TGTGCCAGCAGCACCGGGACGGGGATACAAGAGACCCAGTACTTC.